This TCR beta chain was documented in a study of beta chain features in type 1 diabetes. Notes on the study in general: Diminished insertions and augmented deletions at VDJ junctions characterized type 1 diabetes patients. Shorter TCRB CDR3s, moderately but significantly so, were found in Type 1 diabetes patients in all four CD4+ subsets.

This clone has a handful of counts. Its specificity is not known. Since all of the isolated RNA was reverse transcribed, expressed TCRB transcripts were what got sequenced. Method: immunoSEQ multiplex PCR; TCRdb's copy keeps in-frame clones and lacks some. Seen here are about 370,000 clones, 8.5% to 10% observed once, and the top ten hold 0.6%. The CDR3 is 13 residues long. Trimming left V 6 bases short and J 0 bases short, with 8 bases between. CDR1 and CDR2 from the germline V gene are MNHNS and SASEGT. All of the sorted populations showed purity greater than 95%. Sequencing was carried out using central memory CD4+ T cells from blood. This chain links TRBV6-1 with TRBJ1-2, with D unresolved. This clonotype originated in a man aged 25 to 40 with type 1 diabetes. The CDR3 region is CASSPQTNYGYTF. The CDR3 DNA reads TGTGCCAGCAGCCCACAGACTAACTATGGCTACACCTTC.